This T cell receptor (beta chain) originates from a study of CD8 T cells in ankylosing spondylitis. Study-wide points: Seemingly distinctive of ankylosing spondylitis blood was a TCR beta motif formed by eight highly homologous variants.

Germline values: CDR1 SQVTM, CDR2 ANQGSEA. Trimming removed 6 bases from V and 3 bases from J; junction bases left unmatched: 3. The length of the CDR3 is 13 residues. This clonotype was recorded many times. The antigen remains unidentified. In making TCR beta libraries, quantitative 5'-RACE with molecular barcodes was used. TCRdb redid the calling of the 5' RACE reads with MiXCR, one entry per CDR3 protein. The sample holds about 200,000 distinct CDR3 sequences, 7.3% seen once. This TCR was sampled from a male donor with ankylosing spondylitis. This rearrangement joins TRBV29-1 to TRBJ1-4; 8 nucleotides line up with TRBD1. The sequencing input was blood, either unsorted or a sorted T cell fraction (not recorded which). The CDR3 region is CSVRTGPNEKLFF. The CDR3 nucleotides read TGCAGCGTGAGGACAGGGCCTAATGAAAAACTGTTTTTT.